The next 23 T cell receptor beta chains were all read from a single sample in a study of blood T cell repertoires in COVID-19 (dated by TCRdb to 2018 to 2020). Receptor amplification or capture employed the immunoSEQ multiplex PCR assay. What TCRdb holds here is the immuneACCESS table cut down to in-frame rearrangements. Part of the clones is not present; checked against another copy, under half of the missing clones reflect an unresolved V gene, and the others are unexplained. The sample table shows tens of thousands of clones, and approximately 85% are seen once. Jointly, the top ten make up 40% to 45% of the sample. The material sequenced was peripheral blood. All receptors derive from a woman aged 55-69 years with COVID-19, enrolled during active disease.

The V and J genes are TRBV2 and TRBJ1-2; 7 positions agree with TRBD1. The length of the CDR3 is 14 residues. Germline assignment: CDR1 SNHLY and CDR2 FYNNEI. The V segment lost 3 bases and the J segment 8 bases; nucleotides outside the gene matches: 9. For the CDR3, the DNA is TGTGCCAGCAGTGAGGTCGAACAGGGGTGGGGCTACACCTTC. Encoded protein: CASSEVEQGWGYTF.

The sample holds one count of this clone. The rearrangement uses TRBV11-2 and TRBJ2-1; 7 nucleotides match TRBD1. Trimming removed 1 base from V and 8 bases from J; junction bases left unmatched: 5. The CDR3 contains 14 residues. CDR1 is SGHAT, CDR2 FQNNGV, per germline. The CDR3 bases are TGTGCCAGCAGCTTAGGGACAGGTTTTGATGAGCAGTTCTTC. Amino acid sequence: CASSLGTGFDEQFF.

This chain uses TRBV5-1 with TRBJ2-5; 12 positions agree with TRBD2. The CDR3 is made up of 16 amino acids. With V trimmed by 0 bases and J by 4 bases, 4 bases remained unmatched. CDR1 SGHRS and CDR2 YFSETQ come from the germline V gene. The CDR3, as DNA: TGCGCCAGCAGCTTGGTACTAGCGGGAGGAAGAGAGACCCAGTACTTC. Encoded protein: CASSLVLAGGRETQYF.

J is TRBJ1-5 and V is TRBV27; possible D gene TRBD1, 6 bases. Germline CDR1 is MNHEY and CDR2 is SMNVEV (reference sequence). CDR3 size: 15 residues. With 2 bases removed from V and 4 bases from J, the gap between germline ends came to 12 bases. Here the CDR3 DNA reads TGTGCCAGCAGTTTAAGTGTCAGGGGAAATCAGCCCCAGCATTTT. This codes for CASSLSVRGNQPQHF.

This clone was counted between two and nine times. The gene calls are TRBV28 and TRBJ1-2, with 8 bases aligning to TRBD1. V lost 6 bases, J lost 3 bases, and 9 bases stayed unmatched. The CDR3 runs to 15 residues. Germline lookup yields CDR1 MDHEN and CDR2 SYDVKM. Here the CDR3 reads CASSRGQGQYYGYTF. The CDR3 bases are TGTGCCAGCAGCCGCGGACAGGGTCAATACTATGGCTACACCTTC.

The chain recombines TRBV4-2 with TRBJ1-3; D is perhaps TRBD1 (5 bases). The germline V and J ends were trimmed by 0 bases and 2 bases, with 11 bases remaining between them. The germline gives CDR1 LGHNA, CDR2 YNFKEQ. This CDR3 region has 16 residues. This CDR3 is CASSQENRLAGNTIYF. The CDR3 coding sequence is TGTGCCAGCAGCCAAGAAAACAGGCTGGCTGGAAACACCATATATTTT.

Here the CDR3 reads CASSLEYEQYF. CDR3 sequence (DNA): TGTGCCAGCAGCCTTGAGTACGAGCAGTACTTC. The chain has TRBV6-5 and TRBJ2-7; D is unclear. The V gene lost 6 bases and the J gene lost 4 bases, with 7 bases spanning the gap. This CDR3 has 11 amino acids. Germline V gene lookup returns CDR1 MNHEY and CDR2 SVGAGI.

The V call is TRBV6-2 or TRBV6-3, the J call TRBJ2-1; D perhaps matches TRBD1 (8 bases). CDR1 is MNHEY, CDR2 SVGEGT, per germline. V was shortened by 2 bases and J by 7 bases, with 15 bases between the two germline ends. This CDR3 spans 15 amino acids. The CDR3 bases are TGTGCCAGCAGTTACCACGGACAGGGAGGGAATGAGCAGTTCTTC. Protein: CASSYHGQGGNEQFF.

The chain employs TRBV18 and TRBJ2-2; tentative D call: TRBD1 (6 bases). This CDR3 region has 17 residues. Germline V gene sequence: CDR1 KGHSH, CDR2 LQKENI. Deletions cut 0 bases from V and 6 bases from J, with 17 bases between. The CDR3 sequence is CASSPPYRDIEPGELFF. Written as DNA, the CDR3 is TGTGCCAGCTCACCACCGTATCGGGACATCGAGCCCGGGGAGCTGTTTTTT.

V is TRBV27 and J is TRBJ2-3; D gene ambiguous. The CDR3 has 13 residues. Looked up from germline, CDR1 is MNHEY and CDR2 is SMNVEV (reference sequence). Deletions cut 5 bases from V and 4 bases from J, with 10 bases between. The CDR3 sequence: CASSLWPPDTQYF. CDR3 DNA: TGTGCCAGCAGTCTCTGGCCTCCAGATACGCAGTATTTT.

The chain couples TRBV6-5 to TRBJ1-1, with D possibly being TRBD1 (6 bases). The V gene's germline CDR1 is MNHEY and CDR2 SVGAGI. The CDR3 is made up of 13 amino acids. Trimming removed 2 bases from V and 6 bases from J, with 10 bases in between. CDR3 amino acids: CASSYTGLAEAFF. DNA of the CDR3: TGTGCCAGCAGTTACACAGGGCTGGCTGAAGCTTTCTTT.

A few counts support this clone. The CDR3 protein is CASSLQGSDYGYTF. The DNA of the CDR3 is TGTGCCAGCAGCTTACAGGGATCGGACTATGGCTACACCTTC. This chain joins TRBV13 and TRBJ1-2; TRBD1 is a possible D gene (5 bases). The germline V gene encodes CDR1 PRHDT and CDR2 FYEKMQ (reference sequence). Trimming left V 2 bases short and J 3 bases short, with 10 bases between. The CDR3 has 14 residues.

This chain links TRBV9 with TRBJ1-6, with TRBD1 matching over 8 bases. This CDR3 is 13 amino acids long. CDR1 and CDR2 from the germline V gene are SGDLS and YYNGEE. Trimming removed 3 bases from V and 7 bases from J; junction bases left unmatched: 0. CDR3 coding DNA: TGTGCCAGCAGCGGGACAGGGAATTCACCCCTCCACTTT. It specifies CASSGTGNSPLHF.

The chain is built from TRBV4-3 and TRBJ2-1; maybe TRBD2 (5 bases). V lost 1 base and J lost 10, with 14 bases in between. In germline, CDR1 is LGHNA, CDR2 YSLEER. The CDR3 length is 14 residues. CDR3 coding DNA: TGCGCCAGCAGCCAAGTTGCGGGCTCGGGGGAGCAGTTCTTC. This translates into CASSQVAGSGEQFF.

This clone was detected once. The J gene is TRBJ2-2, the V gene TRBV18; 9 bases map to TRBD2. In germline, CDR1 is KGHSH, CDR2 LQKENI. The trim removed 1 base at V and 3 bases at J, leaving 3 bases unmatched. There are 16 residues in the CDR3. CDR3 sequence: CASSPLAGVDTGELFF. Written as DNA, the CDR3 is TGTGCCAGCTCACCACTAGCGGGGGTAGACACCGGGGAGCTGTTTTTT.

This clone was observed a few times. The genes are TRBV6-5 and TRBJ1-3, with 7 bases lining up with TRBD1. This CDR3 has 14 amino acids. Trimming at V came to 6 bases and at J to 2 bases, leaving 4 bases not matched to a gene. Per germline, CDR1 MNHEY and CDR2 SVGAGI. Written as DNA, the CDR3 is TGTGCCAGCAGGACAGGGTTCGCTGGAAACACCATATATTTT. It encodes CASRTGFAGNTIYF.

This clone was observed once. The chain links TRBV4-1 to TRBJ2-1; 7 bases match TRBD1. The V segment lost 2 bases and the J segment 2 bases; nucleotides outside the gene matches: 6. Germline V gene data show CDR1 as MGHRA and CDR2 as YSYEKL. This CDR3 comprises 16 residues. CDR3 sequence: CASSQLPTGPYNEQFF. For the CDR3, the DNA is TGCGCCAGCAGCCAACTTCCGACAGGGCCCTACAATGAGCAGTTCTTC.

This clone came up once. V and J are TRBV18 and TRBJ1-1; D possibly corresponds to TRBD1 (5 bases). The ends were cut back, 5 bases at V and 4 bases at J, with 20 bases in the middle. CDR1 is KGHSH and CDR2 is LQKENI in the germline V gene. This CDR3 has 16 amino acids. CDR3 residues: CASSSTIGQGGTEAFF. The CDR3 DNA is TGTGCCAGCTCATCCACGATAGGGCAGGGAGGCACTGAAGCTTTCTTT.

This chain links TRBV7-9 with TRBJ1-3; no clear D gene. The V gene lost 3 bases and the J gene lost 4 bases, with 13 bases spanning the gap. The CDR3 loop spans 15 amino acids. Per germline, CDR1 SEHNR and CDR2 FQNEAQ (reference sequence). The CDR3 bases are TGTGCCAGCAGCTTGGGCCCGTCGGTAGGAAACACCATATATTTT. This encodes CASSLGPSVGNTIYF.

A single count supports this clone. This rearrangement joins TRBV7-2 to TRBJ2-3, with 12 bases matching TRBD2. The CDR3 has 14 amino acids. Germline lookup yields CDR1 SGHTA and CDR2 FQGNSA. With 7 bases clipped from V and 5 bases from J, the junction kept 4 bases outside the gene matches. CDR3 nucleotides: TGTGCCAGCATGCTAGCGGGGGGGCTAGATACGCAGTATTTT. Translated: CASMLAGGLDTQYF.

The J gene is TRBJ2-7, the V gene TRBV14; 8 bases map to TRBD2. Looked up from germline, CDR1 is SGHDN and CDR2 is FVKESK. The CDR3 length is 17 residues. V dropped 1 base and J dropped 5; count of bases not matched to a gene: 13. The CDR3 protein is CASSQVYGLSGSNEQYF. CDR3 bases: TGTGCCAGCAGCCAAGTATACGGACTAAGCGGGAGCAACGAGCAGTACTTC.

This clone was recorded only once. V and J are TRBV6-5 and TRBJ1-3; no clear D. Germline V gene lookup returns CDR1 MNHEY and CDR2 SVGAGI. Trimming took off 3 bases at V and 3 bases at J, with 12 bases between the two ends. The CDR3 has 15 residues. In DNA form, the CDR3 reads TGTGCCAGCAGTTATACGCGGCAGCGTGGAAACACCATATATTTT. It yields the protein CASSYTRQRGNTIYF.

This clone showed up just once. This sequence joins TRBV12-3 or TRBV12-4 and TRBJ2-1, with D unresolved. With 5 bases removed from V and 0 bases from J, the gap between germline ends came to 5 bases. The CDR3 has 13 amino acids. CDR3 nucleotides: TGTGCCAGCAGTGAGATCTCCTACAATGAGCAGTTCTTC. Translated, it gives CASSEISYNEQFF.